Sequencing of this TCR beta chain was carried out in a study of blood T cell repertoires in COVID-19 (dated by TCRdb to 2020 to 2021). Concerning the study at large: Collaborator samples came from the United States, Italy and Spain and covered acute and convalescent phases of COVID-19. The prospective study material was composed of cDNA or gDNA derived from T cells, B-cell-depleted T cells, or PBMCs. Subjects who had been exposed to COVID-19, were actively infected with it, or had recovered from it provided the deeply sampled blood TCRbeta repertoires that made up the dataset. A freely available public database, intended as a resource for researchers studying the immune response to SARS-CoV-2, is where the repertoires were released. Samples were obtained from the ongoing ImmuneRACE study (first 160 participants) and from 950 to 1,500 subjects provided by 6 global collaborators. Sample metadata almost always included a de-identified subject ID, COVID-19 status, age in years and sex. Where available, HLA class I and class II types were obtained from metadata supplied by the sample provider rather than from assay-based typing.

With regard to this clone: Its antigen specificity is not known. It has no much larger one-base neighbor in the sample; base qualities were not kept.

Results the study describes overall, beyond this receptor: Clinical and demographic metadata were provided uncurated, with the amount varying by source and participant.

Each collaborating institution followed its own protocols to collect whole blood in K2EDTA tubes. Collaborator samples were shipped for TCRbeta analysis as frozen whole blood, isolated PBMCs, or DNA extracted from either sample type. V sheds 3 bases and J sheds 3 bases, leaving 15 bases between their ends. Sequences DFQATT (CDR1) and SNEGSKA (CDR2) are obtained from the germline V gene (reference sequence). The CDR3 runs 14 amino acids, cysteine and phenylalanine included. The retained sequence is limited to the CDR3, 42 bases, with the frame set at the first base. The immunoSEQ Assay, a bias-controlled multiplex PCR, was used to amplify TCRbeta CDR3 regions from genomic DNA. The study's processing was this. Nucleated cell counts per sample were estimated from amplification of reference gene primers within the assay. To quantify the absolute abundance of each unique TCRbeta CDR3 rearrangement, sequence reads were collapsed and filtered. For each sample, productive Simpson clonality was calculated as the square root of Simpson's diversity index over productive rearrangements. This immuneACCESS table, as held by TCRdb, lists in-frame sequences with V and J called but not all clones. Of the missing ones, under half trace to an unresolved V gene in checked studies; the others have no known cause. V and J calls and clone size follow that table, whereas D and trimming were derived from the DNA. Present in this sample are over 95,000 clones, around 85% of which were seen just once. The top ten hold 10% to 15% of the sample.

The source is a human donor in a cohort sampled during active COVID-19. Recombination connected TRBV20-1 to TRBJ2-7; D gene: possibly TRBD2, on 5 matching bases. The sequenced material came from peripheral blood. The bases read TGCAGTGCTAGTTTCAGCGCGAGGGACTACGAGCAGTACTTC. This codes for CSASFSARDYEQYF.